The 10 T cell receptor beta chains reported below all come from one sample, sequenced in a study. TCRdb re-derived calls from the 5' RACE reads in MiXCR, one entry per CDR3 protein. The table has 62,000 or so distinct CDR3 sequences, almost 30% seen once. The sequencing sample was made of tumor-infiltrating naive CD4+ T cells sorted from the breast tumor. As for subset: naive CD4+ T cells, CD4+CD45RA+CD25-. The source is a female donor with breast cancer.

This chain joins TRBV7-2 and TRBJ1-2, with 9 bases that match TRBD1. The ends lost 5 bases at V and 5 bases at J; junction bases unmatched: 3. This CDR3 spans 13 amino acids. CDR1 and CDR2 from the germline V gene are SGHTA and FQGNSA. The DNA of the CDR3 is TGTGCCAGCAGCCGGACAGGGGATTATGGCTACACCTTC. It encodes CASSRTGDYGYTF. The variable domain in full, completed from reference TRBV7-2 and TRBJ1-2, reads GAGVSQSPSNKVTEKGKDVELRCDPISGHTALYWYRQSLGQGLEFLIYFQGNSAPDKSGLPSDRFSAERTGGSVSTLTIQRTQQEDSAVYLCASSRTGDYGYTFGSGTRLTVV.

With regard to this clonotype: A junction boundary mismatches the germline segment, possibly from a read error. J is TRBJ1-1 and V is TRBV18; D uncertain. The CDR3 sequence is 14 residues long. Germline CDR1 is KGHSH and CDR2 is LQKENI. CDR3 DNA: TGTGCCAGCTCACCGGACCCGGGGTATACTGAAGTTTTCTTT. Its translation: CASSPDPGYTEVFF.

The chain couples TRBV12-5 to TRBJ1-5; D gene ambiguous. V was clipped by 2 bases and J by 0 bases, with 14 bases between them. The length of the CDR3 is 17 residues. Germline lookup yields CDR1 LGHNT and CDR2 FRNRAP. For the CDR3, the DNA is TGTGCTAGTGGTTTGTACCAAGGACGGGATAGCAATCAGCCCCAGCATTTT. Its protein is CASGLYQGRDSNQPQHF.

This clonotype was seen only a few times. A single base separates this from a much larger clone, so it may be a read error. The rearrangement links TRBV5-1 to TRBJ2-1; possible D gene TRBD1, 6 bases. The CDR3 runs to 13 residues. The V end lost 7 bases, the J end lost 10 bases, and 18 bases lay between the germline ends. CDR1 and CDR2 (germline): SGHRS, YFSETQ. CDR3 DNA sequence: TGCGCCAGCCGAAAGGGGGAAATAGAAGAGCAGTTCTTC. It yields the protein CASRKGEIEEQFF.

V is TRBV10-3 and J is TRBJ1-2; D unresolved. The CDR3 has 15 amino acids. From germline, CDR1 is ENHRY and CDR2 SYGVKD. The germline V and J ends were trimmed by 2 bases and 4 bases, with 14 bases remaining between them. The CDR3 reads CAISEGSQVIYGYTF. CDR3 DNA sequence: TGTGCCATCAGTGAGGGGTCCCAAGTTATCTATGGCTACACCTTC.

The chain combines TRBV7-9 with TRBJ2-3, with 12 positions matching TRBD2. V lost 5 bases, J lost 2 bases, and 17 bases stayed unmatched. CDR1 and CDR2 (germline): SEHNR, FQNEAQ (reference sequence). The CDR3 sequence is 20 residues long. The CDR3 reads CASSHPDRLAGGRDTDTQYF. DNA for the CDR3: TGTGCCAGCAGCCACCCCGATCGTCTAGCGGGGGGGCGGGACACAGATACGCAGTATTTT.

The rearrangement uses TRBV7-8 and TRBJ1-1, with D unresolved. V was cut by 5 bases and J by 9 bases, with 22 bases left in between. Looked up from germline, CDR1 is SGHVS and CDR2 is FQNEAQ. This CDR3 region has 15 residues. The CDR3 reads CASSTKVRISDKAFF. In DNA, the CDR3 is TGTGCCAGCAGCACGAAGGTCCGGATTTCGGATAAAGCTTTCTTT. The variable domain in full, completed from reference TRBV7-8 and TRBJ1-1, reads GAGVSQSPRYKVAKRGQDVALRCDPISGHVSLFWYQQALGQGPEFLTYFQNEAQLDKSGLPSDRFFAERPEGSVSTLKIQRTQQEDSAVYLCASSTKVRISDKAFFGQGTRLTVV.

This clonotype was found a few times. The V call is TRBV4-1, the J call TRBJ1-2; D not certain. The germline V gene encodes CDR1 MGHRA and CDR2 YSYEKL. Trimming took 0 bases from V and 2 from J, leaving 7 bases between them. The CDR3 covers 14 residues. CDR3 in amino acids: CASSQEYGNYGYTF. The CDR3 nucleotides read TGCGCCAGCAGCCAAGAATACGGGAACTATGGCTACACCTTC.

With regard to this clonotype: A clone one base away is much larger, so this may be a read error. The chain joins TRBV4-3 to TRBJ1-2, with unresolved D. Trimming removed 11 bases at V and 7 bases at J, with 17 bases between. This CDR3 is 12 amino acids long. The germline CDR1 and CDR2 sequences are LGHNA and YSLEER. The CDR3 nucleotides are TGCGCCGGCGGAGAGAGGACCTCTGGCTACACCTTC. Protein product: CAGGERTSGYTF.

There are a few counts of this clonotype. J is TRBJ2-3 and V is TRBV20-1; 9 bases agree with TRBD2. The CDR3 length is 16 residues. Germline loops: CDR1 DFQATT, CDR2 SNEGSKA (reference sequence). J gave up 2 bases and V 3 bases, and 9 bases lay outside the gene matches. The CDR3 loop is CSASRNLAGSTDTQYF. The CDR3 DNA follows: TGCAGTGCTAGCCGAAATCTAGCGGGATCCACAGATACGCAGTATTTT.